The entry below gives a single TCR beta chain sequence along with its context. Its antigen is not known. The PCR had 60 Vbeta and 13 Jbeta primers. Libraries were prepared by immunoSEQ multiplex PCR; TCRdb keeps only in-frame clonotypes and omits some of them. The sample holds around 160,000 clones; about four fifths are singletons and the top ten take 7.5% to 9.5%. This sample is part of a study of cytomegalovirus exposure and HLA in healthy donors. The CDR3 spans 15 residues. Losses at the gene ends were 3 bases for V and 6 bases for J; bases not matched to a gene: 5. Germline V lookup: CDR1 SGDLS, CDR2 YYNGEE. Findings and limits, study-wide: Follow-up analysis later connected one missense variant in DCLRE1C with trimming of TCR beta V- and J-genes. Productive status was seen about 87% or about 30% of the time for most TCR beta V segments in an earlier analysis. Some highly shared sequence variants likely arose as a pipeline artifact.

The sample was PBMCs. This receptor was taken from a male donor in good health and CMV-seropositive. The chain combines TRBV9 with TRBJ2-1; 11 bases match TRBD1. CDR3 DNA: TGTGCCAGCAGCGCGGACAGGGGGCTTAGCAATGAGCAGTTCTTC. Protein product: CASSADRGLSNEQFF.